This T cell receptor beta chain is from a study of glioma-infiltrating T cells. This clonotype was seen a single time. A read error is possible here, since a much larger clone lies one base away. Amplification of TCR alpha and beta CDR3 regions from RNA used iRepertoire nested multiplex PCR. MiXCR was run by TCRdb on the multiplex PCR reads, yielding one entry per CDR3 protein. The profile shows 20,000 to 25,000 distinct CDR3 sequences, about 22% of them singletons. The receptor was isolated from a human donor with low-grade glioma or glioblastoma, undergoing nonglioma brain surgery, or in good health (not recorded which). Sequencing input: glioma tissue, nonneoplastic brain tissue, or PBMCs (not recorded which).

The CDR3 region has the DNA TGTGCCAGCAGCTTAACCGGGAGAGCTTACAATGAGCAGTTCTTC. Translation gives CASSLTGRAYNEQFF. This chain joins TRBV7-3 and TRBJ2-1, with D tentatively TRBD2 (6 bases). The CDR3 loop spans 15 amino acids. The ends were cut back, 0 bases at V and 4 bases at J, with 10 bases in the middle. CDR1 SGHTA and CDR2 FQGTGA come from the germline V gene.